The clone carrying this TCR beta chain was seen once. The antigen is unknown. This entry belongs to a study of OX40 agonist ivuxolimab in advanced cancers. Study summary: Of the participants, approximately 44% had some prior anti-PD-1, anti-PD-L1 or anti-CTLA-4 therapy, which was allowed. Findings and caveats of the study: Relative to CD4+ cells, CD8+ T cells on average had more expanded clones. Specificity for antigen went undetermined in the expanded peripheral T cells. CD4+ and CD8+ blood T cells expanded clonally by week 6 at 0.1 to 3.0 mg/kg.

The protocol was immunoSEQ multiplex PCR, while the TCRdb copy is restricted to in-frame clones and leaves out a portion. Of 70,000 to 80,000 clones listed, approximately 87% are singletons. Germline trimming cut 1 base from V and 4 bases from J; bases unmatched to any gene: 7. Looked up from germline, CDR1 is SGHTA and CDR2 is FQGTGA. The CDR3 totals 17 residues. This TCR derives from an adult with an advanced solid tumor such as melanoma, head and neck, liver or kidney cancer. The chain links TRBV7-3 to TRBJ2-5, with 12 nucleotides matching TRBD2. The source material was CD4+ or CD8+ T cells sorted from blood, sampled in a trial of the OX40 agonist ivuxolimab. The CDR3 loop reads CASSLMGLAGPGETQYF. The CDR3 nucleotides read TGTGCCAGCAGCTTAATGGGACTAGCGGGCCCTGGAGAGACCCAGTACTTC.